This entry lists 30 T cell receptor beta chains sequenced from one sample in a study of shared clonotypes between healthy human individuals. Only in-frame clones appear in the TCRdb table, and some are missing; sequencing was by immunoSEQ multiplex PCR. This sample has nearly 2 million clones, with roughly 95% found just once. The naive CD8 subset, CD45RO-negative cells positively selected for CCR7, excluded terminally differentiated effector memory CD45RA+ cells. Sequenced input: naive CD8+ T cells sorted from blood. The receptors here all came from a man aged 18-30 years in good health.

The chain uses TRBV6-6 and TRBJ1-4, with 8 positions matching TRBD1. Germline-derived CDR1 and CDR2 are MNHNY and SVGAGI (reference sequence). This CDR3 is 14 amino acids long. The V segment lost 6 bases and the J segment 8 bases; nucleotides outside the gene matches: 8. CDR3 coding DNA: TGTGCCAGCAGCCTGGACAGGGCGGGGGAAAAACTGTTTTTT. This encodes CASSLDRAGEKLFF.

This clone has just a few counts. The chain couples TRBV19 to TRBJ2-1, with no clear D. With 3 bases removed from V and 9 bases from J, the gap between germline ends came to 6 bases. The CDR3 is 11 amino acids. Germline CDR1 reads LNHDA; CDR2 reads SQIVND (reference sequence). This chain's CDR3 is CASSILGEQFF. CDR3 nucleotide sequence: TGTGCCAGTAGTATCTTGGGTGAGCAGTTCTTC.

V is TRBV25-1 and J is TRBJ2-5; D perhaps matches TRBD1 (5 bases). The length of the CDR3 is 13 residues. In germline, CDR1 is MGHDK, CDR2 SYGVNS. Trimming left V 3 bases short and J 5 bases short, with 10 bases between. The CDR3 loop reads CASSDQGWETQYF. DNA of the CDR3: TGTGCCAGCAGTGATCAGGGATGGGAGACCCAGTACTTC.

The V gene is TRBV9, the J gene TRBJ1-1; D is ambiguous. The CDR3 totals 13 residues. With 0 bases removed from V and 7 bases from J, the gap between germline ends came to 10 bases. Germline values: CDR1 SGDLS, CDR2 YYNGEE. This CDR3 is CASSVGGVNEAFF. The CDR3 DNA reads as TGTGCCAGCAGCGTAGGTGGGGTAAATGAAGCTTTCTTT.

This clone came up a few times. The chain combines TRBV27 with TRBJ1-6; D possibly corresponds to TRBD1 (5 bases). From germline, CDR1 is MNHEY and CDR2 SMNVEV (reference sequence). Trimming removed 6 bases at V and 6 bases at J, with 9 bases between. The CDR3 totals 13 residues. In DNA form, the CDR3 reads TGTGCCAGCAGGGACATGCCTAATTCACCCCTCCACTTT. Translated: CASRDMPNSPLHF.

The chain has TRBV4-1 and TRBJ2-1; D could derive from TRBD1 or TRBD2 (5 bases each). This CDR3 comprises 15 residues. V lost 4 bases, J lost 8 bases, and 18 bases lay in between. Looked up from germline, CDR1 is MGHRA and CDR2 is YSYEKL. CDR3 loop: CASSPRDGAPYEQFF. CDR3 bases: TGCGCCAGCAGCCCCCGGGACGGAGCGCCTTATGAGCAGTTCTTC.

This chain uses TRBV10-1 with TRBJ1-1; no clear D gene. Germline lookup yields CDR1 WNHNN and CDR2 SYGVQD (reference sequence). This CDR3 spans 13 amino acids. The V gene lost 3 bases and the J gene lost 4 bases, with 9 bases spanning the gap. Here the CDR3 reads CASSETVSTEAFF. Written as DNA, the CDR3 is TGCGCCAGCAGTGAAACGGTGAGCACTGAAGCTTTCTTT.

The rearrangement joins TRBV19 to TRBJ1-5; the D is unclear. The CDR3 extends over 14 amino acids. V gave up 7 bases and J gave up 1 base, with 11 bases separating them. Germline V gene sequence: CDR1 LNHDA, CDR2 SQIVND (reference sequence). This CDR3 is CASTPDGSNQPQHF. The CDR3 DNA reads TGTGCCAGTACCCCGGACGGAAGCAATCAGCCCCAGCATTTT.

The chain employs TRBV27 and TRBJ1-4; 7 bases fit TRBD1. The CDR3 runs 14 residues. Germline-derived CDR1 and CDR2 are MNHEY and SMNVEV (reference sequence). V dropped 5 bases and J dropped 8; count of bases not matched to a gene: 8. CDR3 loop: CASSPRQGGEKLFF. The DNA for the CDR3 is TGTGCCAGCAGTCCCCGACAGGGAGGAGAAAAACTGTTTTTT.

The chain links TRBV7-9 to TRBJ2-7, with D possibly TRBD1 on 6 matching bases. V shed 2 bases and J shed 6 bases, with 11 bases lying between them. In germline, CDR1 is SEHNR, CDR2 FQNEAQ (reference sequence). The CDR3 covers 13 residues. CDR3 protein: CASSLPWGLEQYF. In DNA, the CDR3 is TGTGCCAGCAGCTTACCATGGGGGCTCGAGCAGTACTTC.

The chain recombines TRBV6-5 with TRBJ1-1, with 7 bases identical to TRBD1. The V gene end was trimmed by 0 bases and the J gene end by 10 bases; junction bases not matched to a gene: 5. CDR1 and CDR2 from the germline V gene are MNHEY and SVGAGI. This CDR3 is built from 13 residues. In DNA form, the CDR3 reads TGTGCCAGCAGTTACTCAGAGGGGGCGAGAGCTTTCTTT. Protein: CASSYSEGARAFF.

The chain combines TRBV19 with TRBJ2-2; 7 bases agree with TRBD1. Germline values: CDR1 LNHDA, CDR2 SQIVND (reference sequence). V shed 6 bases and J 4 bases; nucleotides not matched to a gene: 11. The CDR3 is 16 residues long. CDR3 bases: TGTGCCAGTAGCGCCCCGACAGGGTTGGTCACCGGGGAGCTGTTTTTT. Its translation is CASSAPTGLVTGELFF.

The CDR3 here is CASSDSGGPYQETQYF. The CDR3 DNA reads as TGTGCCAGCAGTGATAGCGGGGGCCCGTACCAAGAGACCCAGTACTTC. The chain has TRBV2 and TRBJ2-5; 9 nucleotides match TRBD2. This CDR3 contains 16 residues. Losses at the gene ends were 3 bases for V and 0 bases for J; bases not matched to a gene: 5. The germline gives CDR1 SNHLY, CDR2 FYNNEI.

V usage is TRBV2 and J usage is TRBJ2-7; tentatively, D is TRBD2 (5 bases). This CDR3 is built from 16 residues. From germline, CDR1 is SNHLY and CDR2 FYNNEI. V was trimmed by 6 bases and J by 3 bases, leaving 21 bases between them. The CDR3: CASRDKASPRDYEQYF. In DNA, the CDR3 is TGTGCCAGCAGAGACAAGGCTAGCCCACGGGACTACGAGCAGTACTTC.

This chain links TRBV2 with TRBJ2-7; tentatively, D is TRBD1 or TRBD2 (6 bases each). CDR1 SNHLY and CDR2 FYNNEI come from the germline V gene. V lost 0 bases, J lost 2 bases, and 11 bases lay in between. This CDR3 region has 15 residues. The CDR3 region is CASSEAFGGPYEQYF. CDR3 coding DNA: TGTGCCAGCAGTGAAGCCTTCGGGGGCCCCTACGAGCAGTACTTC.

The chain links TRBV2 to TRBJ1-6, with D uncertain. V lost 7 bases and J lost 7, with 8 bases in between. The CDR3 runs 12 residues. Germline-derived CDR1 and CDR2 are SNHLY and FYNNEI. This CDR3 is CASNSENSPLHF. In DNA, the CDR3 is TGTGCCAGCAATTCCGAGAATTCACCCCTCCACTTT.

The V call is TRBV9, the J call TRBJ1-1, with TRBD1 as a possible D gene (5 bases). The CDR3 sequence is 12 residues long. Germline V CDR1 and CDR2: SGDLS, YYNGEE. V lost 3 bases and J lost 6, with 9 bases in between. The CDR3: CASSAGAPEAFF. In nucleotides, the CDR3 is TGTGCCAGCAGCGCCGGGGCACCTGAAGCTTTCTTT.

The rearrangement links TRBV13 to TRBJ2-3; 11 bases line up with TRBD2. CDR1 and CDR2 from the germline V gene are PRHDT and FYEKMQ (reference sequence). CDR3 length: 17 residues. With 1 base clipped from V and 5 bases from J, the junction kept 8 bases outside the gene matches. The CDR3 DNA follows: TGTGCCAGCAGCTTAGTCGGTCTAGCGGGGGGATTAGATACGCAGTATTTT. As protein: CASSLVGLAGGLDTQYF.

This sequence joins TRBV5-1 and TRBJ2-7; possible D gene TRBD2, 6 bases. From germline, CDR1 is SGHRS and CDR2 YFSETQ. The CDR3 covers 14 residues. V dropped 3 bases and J dropped 3 bases, with 13 bases sitting between them. The CDR3 region is CASSWRTGDYEQYF. Here the CDR3 DNA reads TGCGCCAGCAGCTGGAGGACGGGAGACTACGAGCAGTACTTC.

This sequence joins TRBV6-1 and TRBJ2-3, with 11 bases matching TRBD2. After removal of 5 bases from V and 4 bases from J, the junction contained 2 bases not matched to a gene. The CDR3 has 14 residues. The germline V gene encodes CDR1 MNHNS and CDR2 SASEGT. CDR3: CASSPSGRPDTQYF. CDR3 coding DNA: TGTGCCAGCAGTCCTAGCGGGAGGCCAGATACGCAGTATTTT.

The chain joins TRBV19 to TRBJ1-3; D is unresolved. This CDR3 is 18 amino acids long. Germline V gene lookup returns CDR1 LNHDA and CDR2 SQIVND (reference sequence). V was shortened by 6 bases and J by 4 bases, with 25 bases between the two germline ends. The DNA of the CDR3 is TGTGCCAGTAGCTCAGACGCACGGTCCCCTGAAGAGGGAAACACCATATATTTT. As protein: CASSSDARSPEEGNTIYF.

Concerning this clone itself: This same CDR3 is encoded by further DNA sequences in the sample. This chain's CDR3 is CASSQDLGHYEQYF. The CDR3, as DNA: TGCGCCAGCAGCCAAGACCTAGGACACTACGAGCAGTACTTC. The J gene is TRBJ2-7, the V gene TRBV4-3; TRBD1 is a possible D gene (5 bases). The ends were cut back, 0 bases at V and 3 bases at J, with 9 bases in the middle. The CDR3 covers 14 residues. CDR1 and CDR2 (germline): LGHNA, YSLEER.

J is TRBJ2-1 and V is TRBV7-9; D is undetermined. Germline lookup yields CDR1 SEHNR and CDR2 FQNEAQ (reference sequence). Trimming took off 8 bases at V and 2 bases at J, with 10 bases between the two ends. The CDR3 runs 13 residues. In DNA, the CDR3 is TGTGCCAGCGTTGAGTGGACCTACAATGAGCAGTTCTTC. This sequence encodes CASVEWTYNEQFF.

To note about this clone: Other DNA variants within this sample encode the same CDR3. The chain joins TRBV4-1 to TRBJ2-7; D unresolved. Trimming took off 0 bases at V and 4 bases at J, with 7 bases between the two ends. The CDR3 has 13 amino acids. CDR1 MGHRA and CDR2 YSYEKL come from the germline V gene. CDR3 nucleotide sequence: TGCGCCAGCAGCCAAGAAGGGCCTTACGAGCAGTACTTC. This codes for CASSQEGPYEQYF.

V is TRBV4-1 and J is TRBJ2-5; D possibly matches TRBD1 or TRBD2 (7 bases each). V lost 2 bases and J 5 bases, leaving 18 bases between the germline ends. The germline V gene encodes CDR1 MGHRA and CDR2 YSYEKL. This CDR3 contains 16 residues. The CDR3 region is CASSQFHAGGGETQYF. CDR3 coding DNA: TGCGCCAGCAGCCAATTCCACGCAGGGGGAGGGGAGACCCAGTACTTC.

The J gene is TRBJ2-7, the V gene TRBV6-5, with 11 bases that match TRBD2. This CDR3 is built from 14 residues. Per germline, CDR1 MNHEY and CDR2 SVGAGI. The V gene end was trimmed by 6 bases and the J gene end by 2 bases; junction bases not matched to a gene: 3. The CDR3, as DNA: TGTGCCAGCAGCGGGACTAGCGGTCCCTACGAGCAGTACTTC. The encoded protein is CASSGTSGPYEQYF.

A note on this clone: The same CDR3 also results from other DNA sequences found in this sample. The chain joins TRBV28 to TRBJ2-7; 9 positions match TRBD1. V shed 5 bases and J 4 bases; nucleotides not matched to a gene: 3. The CDR3 runs to 13 residues. CDR1 and CDR2 (germline): MDHEN, SYDVKM. The CDR3 here is CASSPGQGYEQYF. CDR3 DNA: TGTGCCAGCAGTCCTGGACAGGGGTACGAGCAGTACTTC.

A note on this clone: Other DNA sequences in the sample encode the same CDR3. The chain combines TRBV27 with TRBJ2-3, with TRBD1 matching 9 bases. Germline values: CDR1 MNHEY, CDR2 SMNVEV (reference sequence). V gave up 4 bases and J gave up 4 bases; unmatched junction bases: 3. CDR3 length equals 14 residues. The CDR3 sequence is CASSSTGGADTQYF. The CDR3 bases are TGTGCCAGCAGTTCCACAGGGGGCGCAGATACGCAGTATTTT.

For this clone: Other nucleotide sequences from this sample produce the same CDR3. Here the CDR3 reads CASSGTGPYEQYF. CDR3 nucleotide sequence: TGTGCCAGCTCCGGGACCGGGCCCTACGAGCAGTACTTC. The chain couples TRBV18 to TRBJ2-7; D may match TRBD1 or TRBD2 (5 bases each). Trimming cost V 6 bases and J 2 bases, with 11 bases left between them. The germline V gene has CDR1 KGHSH and CDR2 LQKENI. CDR3 size: 13 residues.

This chain uses TRBV7-8 with TRBJ1-5; no reliable D call. V dropped 5 bases and J dropped 0 bases, with 8 bases sitting between them. CDR1 and CDR2 from the germline V gene are SGHVS and FQNEAQ. The CDR3 loop spans 14 amino acids. The CDR3 region is CASSAGGSNQPQHF. DNA for the CDR3: TGTGCCAGCAGCGCGGGAGGTAGCAATCAGCCCCAGCATTTT.